These 26 T cell receptor beta chains share one sample of origin, sequenced in a study of T-cell reconstitution after alpha-beta-depleted transplantation in children. Preparation of the TCRbeta library involved a method that used unique molecular identifiers. Via MiXCR, TCRdb re-called the PCR reads, giving one row per CDR3 protein. The table has fewer than 550,000 distinct CDR3 sequences, 15% to 20% seen once. The sample in question was PBMCs, mostly from graft donor cells, obtained 360 days after TCRalphabeta/CD19-depleted stem cell transplant. The receptor source for this set is a boy less than two years old who had a stem cell transplant for Wiskott-Aldrich syndrome, so the T cells may come from the graft donor.

The chain combines TRBV25-1 with TRBJ2-3, with 9 bases lining up with TRBD1. The CDR3 covers 14 residues. CDR1 is MGHDK and CDR2 is SYGVNS in the germline V gene. V shed 8 bases, J shed 0 bases, and the junction held 3 bases outside the gene matches. CDR3 nucleotides: TGTGCCAGCGACAGGGGGACTAGCACAGATACGCAGTATTTT. It codes for CASDRGTSTDTQYF.

The chain links TRBV6-2 or TRBV6-3 to TRBJ2-7; D is uncertain. The length of the CDR3 is 17 residues. V lost 0 bases and J lost 1, with 16 bases in between. Germline CDR1 MNHEY, CDR2 SVGEGT. CDR3 DNA: TGTGCCAGCAGTTACTCCTGGCGGAAGGGCCGGTCCTACGAGCAGTACTTC. Protein: CASSYSWRKGRSYEQYF.

This rearrangement joins TRBV7-9 to TRBJ1-4, with a tentative D call TRBD1 (5 bases). There are 12 residues in the CDR3. Germline CDR1 and CDR2: SEHNR and FQNEAQ (reference sequence). The ends were cut back, 5 bases at V and 11 bases at J, with 12 bases in the middle. The CDR3 loop reads CASSPLPGKLFF. DNA for the CDR3: TGTGCCAGCAGCCCCCTCCCAGGGAAACTGTTTTTT.

This clonotype was picked up a small number of times. The J gene is TRBJ2-7, the V gene TRBV6-2 or TRBV6-3; the match to TRBD2 covers 12 bases. The CDR3 length is 15 residues. V was clipped by 5 bases and J by 6 bases; unmatched bases: 8. Per germline, CDR1 MNHEY and CDR2 SVGEGT. CDR3 residues: CASSAGLAGPLEQYF. The CDR3 bases are TGTGCCAGCAGTGCCGGACTAGCGGGACCACTCGAGCAGTACTTC.

This chain joins TRBV5-1 and TRBJ2-2, with 12 bases lining up with TRBD2. The CDR3 loop spans 17 amino acids. V lost 4 bases, J lost 6 bases, and 10 bases stayed unmatched. Germline-derived CDR1 and CDR2 are SGHRS and YFSETQ. For the CDR3, the DNA is TGCGCCAGCAGCGTTCACCCCTCTAGCGGGGGGGCCGGGGAGCTGTTTTTT. Protein: CASSVHPSSGGAGELFF.

There are a few counts of this clonotype. V usage is TRBV5-1 and J usage is TRBJ2-7, with D tentatively TRBD1 (6 bases). The CDR3 contains 15 residues. V was pared by 0 bases and J by 5 bases, with 15 bases between. The germline V gene has CDR1 SGHRS and CDR2 YFSETQ. The CDR3 sequence is CASSLEGDLLHEQYF. The CDR3 DNA reads as TGCGCCAGCAGCTTGGAGGGGGACCTTTTACACGAGCAGTACTTC.

The table lists this clonotype with a few counts. V usage is TRBV7-2 and J usage is TRBJ1-2, with a possible D match to TRBD1 (6 bases). Looked up from germline, CDR1 is SGHTA and CDR2 is FQGNSA. The CDR3 runs 15 residues. V was pared by 0 bases and J by 4 bases, with 12 bases between. The CDR3 reads CASSLAVGTTYGYTF. CDR3 coding DNA: TGTGCCAGCAGCTTAGCGGTCGGGACAACCTATGGCTACACCTTC.

The rearrangement uses TRBV28 and TRBJ2-1; 8 nucleotides line up with TRBD2. V was pared by 6 bases and J by 3 bases, with 13 bases of the junction left unmatched. The CDR3 has 17 residues. Germline CDR1 and CDR2: MDHEN and SYDVKM. In nucleotides, the CDR3 is TGTGCCAGCAGCCTTTTCGTAGCGGGAATCATCTACAATGAGCAGTTCTTC. Amino acids: CASSLFVAGIIYNEQFF.

This clonotype was seen more than once but under ten times. V usage is TRBV6-1 and J usage is TRBJ2-7, with 9 nucleotides matching TRBD2. CDR1 is MNHNS and CDR2 is SASEGT in the germline V gene. The CDR3 has 14 amino acids. V lost 5 bases to trimming and J lost 6 bases; unmatched junction nucleotides: 8. The CDR3 reads CASSKAGGFGEQYF. In DNA form, the CDR3 reads TGTGCCAGCAGTAAGGCGGGAGGGTTCGGCGAGCAGTACTTC.

The sample holds a few counts of this clonotype. The genes are TRBV6-1 and TRBJ2-3, with D tentatively TRBD1 (5 bases). The V and J ends lost 2 bases and 4 bases respectively, with 7 bases between them. The CDR3 spans 13 residues. Germline CDR1 and CDR2: MNHNS and SASEGT. Here the CDR3 reads CASSEQGPDTQYF. CDR3 in DNA: TGTGCCAGCAGTGAACAGGGCCCAGATACGCAGTATTTT.

This clonotype was detected only a few times. This chain uses TRBV18 with TRBJ2-1; D is undetermined. V lost 4 bases, J lost 5 bases, and 9 bases lay in between. Germline CDR1 is KGHSH and CDR2 is LQKENI. The CDR3 is made up of 13 amino acids. This chain's CDR3 is CASSQAWNNEQFF. The CDR3 region has the DNA TGTGCCAGCTCACAGGCCTGGAACAATGAGCAGTTCTTC.

The V call is TRBV6-1, the J call TRBJ2-3, with a weak D call TRBD1 (6 bases). V shed 6 bases and J shed 4 bases, with 14 bases lying between them. Germline loops: CDR1 MNHNS, CDR2 SASEGT. The CDR3 consists of 14 residues. The CDR3 DNA is TGTGCCAGCAGGCGACAGGCGCTGGCAGATACGCAGTATTTT. Translated, it gives CASRRQALADTQYF.

Only a few counts were recorded for this clonotype. The rearrangement uses TRBV5-1 and TRBJ2-7; TRBD1 is a possible D gene (5 bases). The CDR3 loop spans 15 amino acids. Germline CDR1 and CDR2: SGHRS and YFSETQ. Trimming cost V 2 bases and J 4 bases, with 16 bases left between them. The CDR3 region is CASSLNSQGMYEQYF. The CDR3 DNA is TGCGCCAGCAGCTTAAATAGTCAGGGTATGTACGAGCAGTACTTC.

V is TRBV12-3 or TRBV12-4 and J is TRBJ2-6; D is unclear. Trimming cost V 6 bases and J 0 bases, with 12 bases left between them. The CDR3 length is 16 residues. CDR3 in amino acids: CASSHGRHSGANVLTF. The DNA for the CDR3 is TGTGCCAGCAGCCACGGACGGCACTCTGGGGCCAACGTCCTGACTTTC.

This clonotype was found a few times. The V gene is TRBV10-3, the J gene TRBJ2-1; D assignment may be TRBD1 or TRBD2 (5 bases each). The V and J ends lost 3 bases and 5 bases respectively, with 14 bases between them. The CDR3 is made up of 15 amino acids. CDR1 is ENHRY, CDR2 SYGVKD, per germline. The CDR3 nucleotides read TGTGCCATCAGTGAAGCCCGGGGCAGCGACAATGAGCAGTTCTTC. Its translation: CAISEARGSDNEQFF.

The rearrangement joins TRBV6-1 to TRBJ2-5; 13 bases agree with TRBD2. Trimming took 6 bases from V and 1 from J; bases not matched to a gene: 5. The germline gives CDR1 MNHNS, CDR2 SASEGT. The CDR3 spans 16 residues. The CDR3 reads CASRGLAGVVQETQYF. The CDR3 DNA reads as TGTGCCAGCAGAGGACTAGCGGGAGTAGTCCAAGAGACCCAGTACTTC.

DNA for the CDR3: TGTGCCAGCAGTTACCCCCGCTCGACGGGAGGGAAGACCCAGTACTTC. Its translation: CASSYPRSTGGKTQYF. The chain recombines TRBV6-5 with TRBJ2-5; 8 nucleotides align to TRBD2. Germline-derived CDR1 and CDR2 are MNHEY and SVGAGI. CDR3 length equals 16 residues. V dropped 2 bases and J dropped 6; count of bases not matched to a gene: 11.

The chain joins TRBV12-3 or TRBV12-4 to TRBJ2-1; D ambiguous. The CDR3 has 16 amino acids. Trimming stripped 3 bases from V and 4 bases from J, with 16 bases between. The CDR3 loop is CASSFAGRIEYNEQFF. The CDR3 DNA is TGTGCCAGCAGTTTTGCCGGACGGATAGAGTACAATGAGCAGTTCTTC.

In its sample, this clonotype was seen many times. V usage is TRBV20-1 and J usage is TRBJ2-4; weak D call: TRBD2 (6 bases). Deletions cut 6 bases from V and 0 bases from J, with 9 bases between. This CDR3 spans 13 amino acids. Germline V gene sequence: CDR1 DFQATT, CDR2 SNEGSKA (reference sequence). CDR3: CSARDLAKNIQYF. CDR3 bases: TGCAGTGCCAGGGACTTAGCCAAAAACATTCAGTACTTC.

CDR3 protein: CASSLLLGRIFSYNEQFF. The CDR3 DNA reads as TGTGCCAGCAGCCTCCTCCTTGGGCGGATATTCTCCTACAATGAGCAGTTCTTC. The chain combines TRBV11-2 with TRBJ2-1, with unresolved D. Per germline, CDR1 SGHAT and CDR2 FQNNGV. V shed 5 bases and J shed 0 bases, with 20 bases lying between them. The CDR3 totals 18 residues.

V and J are TRBV6-1 and TRBJ2-5; perhaps TRBD2 as D (6 bases). The CDR3 consists of 15 residues. With 7 bases removed from V and 9 bases from J, the gap between germline ends came to 24 bases. Germline V gene data show CDR1 as MNHNS and CDR2 as SASEGT. The CDR3 region is CASKTRDLARKAQYF. CDR3 bases: TGTGCCAGCAAAACCAGGGACTTAGCGAGGAAGGCCCAGTACTTC.

This clonotype was observed a handful of times. This CDR3 reads CASSEGVNQPQHF. In DNA, the CDR3 is TGTGCCAGCAGTGAAGGGGTCAATCAGCCCCAGCATTTT. V is TRBV5-6 and J is TRBJ1-5; D is possibly TRBD1 (5 bases). Looked up from germline, CDR1 is SGHDT and CDR2 is YYEEEE. Trimming left V 5 bases short and J 3 bases short, with 9 bases between. There are 13 residues in the CDR3.

Only a few counts were recorded for this clonotype. V gene TRBV6-2 or TRBV6-3 combines with J gene TRBJ2-4; 8 nucleotides line up with TRBD1. V shed 4 bases, J shed 3 bases, and the junction held 11 bases outside the gene matches. The germline V gene encodes CDR1 MNHEY and CDR2 SVGEGT. The CDR3 totals 17 residues. CDR3 region: CASSSRLTGDSKNIQYF. In DNA form, the CDR3 reads TGTGCCAGCAGTTCCCGCTTGACAGGGGATAGCAAAAACATTCAGTACTTC.

This clonotype was picked up one time. The V gene is TRBV12-3 or TRBV12-4, the J gene TRBJ2-2, with TRBD2 matching over 14 bases. CDR3 length equals 19 residues. V was clipped by 3 bases and J by 6 bases; unmatched bases: 12. Here the CDR3 DNA reads TGTGCCAGCAGTTTGATAAAGGGACTAGCGGGAGTAGATCCCGGGGAGCTGTTTTTT. Its translation: CASSLIKGLAGVDPGELFF.

The chain combines TRBV5-1 with TRBJ2-1, with TRBD2 matching 10 bases. Germline V gene sequence: CDR1 SGHRS, CDR2 YFSETQ. The V segment lost 0 bases and the J segment 6 bases; nucleotides outside the gene matches: 3. There are 15 residues in the CDR3. The CDR3 nucleotides read TGCGCCAGCAGCTTGGACCTAGCGGGGGTCAATGAGCAGTTCTTC. Encoded protein: CASSLDLAGVNEQFF.

J is TRBJ2-3 and V is TRBV5-3; TRBD2 aligns across 9 bases. TRBV5-3 is labeled an ORF, and its function is uncertain. V was pared by 1 base and J by 2 bases, with 8 bases of the junction left unmatched. This CDR3 has 17 residues. The CDR3 protein is CARSLKLLAGYTDTQYF. The CDR3 DNA follows: TGTGCCAGAAGCTTGAAGTTGCTAGCGGGGTACACAGATACGCAGTATTTT.